This TCR beta chain was profiled in a study of OX40 agonist ivuxolimab in advanced cancers. Study-wide background: Patients in the trial were receiving intravenous ivuxolimab every 2 weeks, at doses of 0.01 to 10 mg/kg. A mean age of roughly 60 years, range about 20 to 85, was recorded, and under 85% were male. Partial responses were achieved by three patients, one with hepatocellular carcinoma and two with cutaneous melanoma. Points from the study as a whole: Averaged across samples, CD8+ T cells carried more expanded clones than CD4+ did.

Clones were read by immunoSEQ multiplex PCR, and TCRdb kept only the in-frame ones, dropping some. Altogether some 70,000 clones are present, roughly nine tenths being singletons, with the ten largest covering roughly 1%. Comments on this clone: No antigen is known for it.

The sequence was obtained from an adult with an advanced solid tumor such as melanoma, head and neck, liver or kidney cancer. The sample consisted of CD4+ or CD8+ T cells sorted from blood, taken in a trial of the OX40 agonist ivuxolimab.

The CDR3 sequence is CSAQKEDTQYF. The CDR3 bases are TGCAGTGCCCAAAAGGAGGATACGCAGTATTTT. This chain connects TRBV20-1 to TRBJ2-3; D uncertain. Germline V CDR1 and CDR2: DFQATT, SNEGSKA (reference sequence). The CDR3 contains 11 residues. V lost 6 bases, J lost 6 bases, and 10 bases lay in between.